Below, 4 T cell receptor beta chains from the same sample are listed, as sequenced in a study of metastatic and nonmetastatic thyroid tumors. Patients had received no treatment of any kind before thyroid surgery. TCRdb reassembled clones from the PCR reads with MiXCR. Of about 18,000 clones listed, 30% to 40% are singletons. Specimen: tumor tissue. The receptors come from a male donor with papillary thyroid cancer or a benign thyroid nodule (not recorded which). Some clones in this sample may be carry-over from other donors' samples.

The chain couples TRBV28 to TRBJ2-2; TRBD2 matches 9 bases. The CDR3 length is 18 residues. Looked up from germline, CDR1 is MDHEN and CDR2 is SYDVKM. The J segment lost 6 bases and the V segment lost 10 bases, leaving 21 bases of the junction unmatched. The DNA for the CDR3 is TGTGCCAACAGCCAAGCTCTAGGAGGTACTAGCGGGCCCGGGGAGCTGTTTTTT. As protein: CANSQALGGTSGPGELFF.

This clone is medium-sized (0.01 to 0.1%) within its sample. This chain uses TRBV2 with TRBJ2-7, with D hard to call. The CDR3 has 13 residues. Trimming shortened V by 5 bases and J by 3 bases, and 11 bases separated the two germline ends. Germline V CDR1 and CDR2: SNHLY, FYNNEI. The CDR3 spells CASSPRPIYEQYF. The CDR3 DNA follows: TGTGCCAGCAGTCCGCGGCCAATCTACGAGCAGTACTTC. Full variable domain (missing parts from reference TRBV2 and TRBJ2-7): EPEVTQTPSHQVTQMGQEVILRCVPISNHLYFYWYRQILGQKVEFLVSFYNNEISEKSEIFDDQFSVERPDGSNFTLKIRSTKLEDSAMYFCASSPRPIYEQYFGPGTRLTVT.

The chain employs TRBV20-1 and TRBJ2-7; D gene ambiguous. The CDR3 is 13 amino acids. V lost 2 bases and J lost 4, with 12 bases in between. The germline V gene encodes CDR1 DFQATT and CDR2 SNEGSKA (reference sequence). CDR3 in DNA: TGCAGTGCTAGATCCTACGTACCATACGAGCAGTACTTC. Its translation: CSARSYVPYEQYF.

The rearrangement links TRBV11-2 to TRBJ2-5; 8 bases line up with TRBD2. Germline CDR1 SGHAT, CDR2 FQNNGV. V lost 1 base, J lost 5 bases, and 6 bases stayed unmatched. The CDR3 covers 15 residues. The CDR3 region is CASSLGAGEGETQYF. As DNA, the CDR3 is TGTGCCAGCAGCTTAGGAGCGGGAGAGGGCGAGACCCAGTACTTC.